The 21 T cell receptor beta chains below come from one sample, sequenced in a study of blood T cells in healthy people across ages. A sample-barcoded 5' primer and a J-beta primer mix were used in a second PCR of about 7 to 12 cycles. TCRdb analysed the 5' RACE reads with MiXCR anew, one entry per CDR3 protein. The sample lists some 750,000 distinct CDR3 sequences, about a fifth occurring once. The specimen was blood. The receptors stem from a man between 65 and 80 years old in good health.

The genes are TRBV11-2 and TRBJ2-3; TRBD1 matches at 8 bases. Trimming at V came to 3 bases and at J to 3 bases, leaving 5 bases not matched to a gene. The CDR3 spans 15 residues. Germline V gives CDR1 SGHAT, CDR2 FQNNGV. The CDR3 DNA sequence: TGTGCCAGCAGCTTTATGACAGGGGATACAGATACGCAGTATTTT. This translates into CASSFMTGDTDTQYF.

The J gene is TRBJ2-3, the V gene TRBV20-1; 13 nucleotides align to TRBD2. The length of the CDR3 is 15 residues. V lost 4 bases to trimming and J lost 6 bases; unmatched junction nucleotides: 7. Germline-derived CDR1 and CDR2 are DFQATT and SNEGSKA (reference sequence). Here the CDR3 reads CSAKRTSGSGDTQYF. The CDR3, as DNA: TGCAGTGCTAAACGGACTAGCGGGAGTGGCGATACGCAGTATTTT.

The J gene is TRBJ2-5, the V gene TRBV20-1; D ambiguous. The CDR3 consists of 14 residues. Trimming left V 3 bases short and J 2 bases short, with 13 bases between. In germline, CDR1 is DFQATT, CDR2 SNEGSKA (reference sequence). In DNA form, the CDR3 reads TGCAGTGCTAGTTCTGGGAACCCACAAGAGACCCAGTACTTC. This encodes CSASSGNPQETQYF.

The chain is built from TRBV14 and TRBJ2-5; no clear D gene. Trimming pared 4 bases from V and 4 bases from J, leaving 7 bases between. The CDR3 runs to 12 residues. From germline, CDR1 is SGHDN and CDR2 FVKESK. The CDR3 here is CASSRKVETQYF. CDR3 bases: TGTGCCAGCAGCCGGAAGGTAGAGACCCAGTACTTC.

The chain has TRBV19 and TRBJ2-7; 7 bases are shared with TRBD2. The J segment lost 4 bases and the V segment lost 1 base, leaving 7 bases of the junction unmatched. CDR1 is LNHDA, CDR2 SQIVND, per germline (reference sequence). The CDR3 spans 15 residues. Here the CDR3 reads CASSIASGVGYEQYV. CDR3 bases: TGTGCCAGTAGTATAGCCAGCGGGGTGGGTTACGAGCAGTACGTC.

This rearrangement joins TRBV18 to TRBJ2-1, with TRBD1 as a possible D gene (5 bases). Trimming shortened V by 2 bases and J by 7 bases, and 9 bases separated the two germline ends. Germline V gene sequence: CDR1 KGHSH, CDR2 LQKENI. There are 13 residues in the CDR3. The CDR3 DNA sequence: TGTGCCAGCTCACCATCGACAGAGAATGAGCAGTTCTTC. Translation gives CASSPSTENEQFF.

This clonotype was seen more than once but under ten times. The CDR3: CASRHNRRRNEKLFF. The CDR3 coding sequence is TGTGCCAGCAGACATAACCGGAGGAGGAATGAAAAACTGTTTTTT. V gene TRBV28 combines with J gene TRBJ1-4; D is ambiguous. CDR3 length: 15 amino acids. Germline V gives CDR1 MDHEN, CDR2 SYDVKM. Trimming pared 6 bases from V and 5 bases from J, leaving 16 bases between.

This clonotype was counted only a few times. The chain is built from TRBV20-1 and TRBJ2-1, with 9 bases lining up with TRBD2. This CDR3 region has 17 residues. The V segment lost 3 bases and the J segment 3 bases; nucleotides outside the gene matches: 12. Germline V gene sequence: CDR1 DFQATT, CDR2 SNEGSKA (reference sequence). In nucleotides, the CDR3 is TGCAGTGCTAGCGCTCTAGCGGGGTCAGTTGGCTACAATGAGCAGTTCTTC. Its translation: CSASALAGSVGYNEQFF.

The rearrangement links TRBV12-3 or TRBV12-4 to TRBJ2-5; 7 bases are shared with TRBD2. This CDR3 has 12 amino acids. The V and J ends lost 4 bases and 7 bases, in that order; junction bases with no gene match: 3. DNA of the CDR3: TGTGCCAGCAGTTGGGCGGGGGTGACCCAGTACTTC. Amino acid sequence: CASSWAGVTQYF.

There are a few counts of this clonotype. The chain uses TRBV3-1 and TRBJ2-6; D is uncertain. The germline CDR1 and CDR2 sequences are LGHDT and YNNKEL (reference sequence). V was cut by 0 bases and J by 0 bases, with 9 bases left in between. The CDR3 totals 17 residues. CDR3 bases: TGTGCCAGCAGCCAAGATGAGAGTACCTCTGGGGCCAACGTCCTGACTTTC. Translating gives CASSQDESTSGANVLTF.

The genes are TRBV21-1 and TRBJ1-2. TRBV21-1 is a pseudogene locus. This CDR3 region has 17 residues. Here the CDR3 reads CASSPLRMRAVNYGYTF. For the CDR3, the DNA is TGTGCCAGCAGCCCCCTACGTATGAGGGCAGTCAACTATGGCTACACCTTC.

V is TRBV12-3 or TRBV12-4 and J is TRBJ2-1; D uncertain. Trimming pared 6 bases from V and 0 bases from J, leaving 15 bases between. The CDR3 contains 16 residues. The CDR3 is CASSGVEASSYNEQFF. The DNA for the CDR3 is TGTGCCAGCAGCGGAGTTGAGGCTAGCTCCTACAATGAGCAGTTCTTC.

This clonotype appeared many times. The CDR3 here is CASGLTVGNTIYF. CDR3 in DNA: TGTGCCAGCGGATTGACAGTTGGAAACACCATATATTTT. The J gene is TRBJ1-3, the V gene TRBV28, with D perhaps TRBD1 (5 bases). Germline V gene sequence: CDR1 MDHEN, CDR2 SYDVKM. The V end was cut by 8 bases, the J end by 3 bases, with 11 bases between. CDR3 length: 13 amino acids.

The rearrangement links TRBV5-4 to TRBJ2-2, with TRBD1 matching over 9 bases. Trimming removed 3 bases from V and 8 bases from J; junction bases left unmatched: 8. The germline CDR1 and CDR2 sequences are SGHNT and YYREEE (reference sequence). This CDR3 has 15 amino acids. CDR3 residues: CASSSRDRVSGELFF. In nucleotides, the CDR3 is TGTGCCAGCAGCTCACGGGACAGGGTTTCGGGGGAGCTGTTTTTT. The full variable domain, its missing parts supplied by reference TRBV5-4 and TRBJ2-2, is ETGVTQSPTHLIKTRGQQVTLRCSSQSGHNTVSWYQQALGQGPQFIFQYYREEENGRGNFPPRFSGLQFPNYSSELNVNALELDDSALYLCASSSRDRVSGELFFGEGSRLTVL.

The genes are TRBV28 and TRBJ1-6; D is ambiguous. Germline values: CDR1 MDHEN, CDR2 SYDVKM. The CDR3 is made up of 15 amino acids. Trimming stripped 3 bases from V and 8 bases from J, with 14 bases between. CDR3 amino acids: CASSFIGRWDSPLHF. The CDR3 DNA follows: TGTGCCAGCAGTTTTATAGGCCGGTGGGATTCACCCCTCCACTTT. Based on the CDR3 plus reference TRBV28 and TRBJ1-6, the full variable domain is DVKVTQSSRYLVKRTGEKVFLECVQDMDHENMFWYRQDPGLGLRLIYFSYDVKMKEKGDIPEGYSVSREKKERFSLILESASTNQTSMYLCASSFIGRWDSPLHFGNGTRLTVT.

This clonotype showed up many times. The chain combines TRBV6-5 with TRBJ2-5; D is perhaps TRBD1 (6 bases). The DNA end is a closer match to TRBJ2-1, so the J assignment may be wrong. Germline loops: CDR1 MNHEY, CDR2 SVGAGI. This CDR3 is 14 amino acids long. The CDR3 sequence is CASSTGPQGFEQFF. The CDR3 DNA follows: TGTGCCAGCTCTACAGGGCCCCAGGGGTTTGAGCAGTTCTTC.

In its sample, this clonotype was seen many times. The rearrangement joins TRBV7-7 to TRBJ2-5; no clear D gene. The CDR3 consists of 13 residues. The V end was cut by 5 bases, the J end by 5 bases, with 12 bases between. Germline loops: CDR1 SSHAT, CDR2 FNYEAQ (reference sequence). The CDR3 coding sequence is TGTGCCAGCAGCCGGGCGTTAATTGAGACCCAGTACTTC. Protein: CASSRALIETQYF.

Only a few counts were recorded for this clonotype. V is TRBV7-2 and J is TRBJ1-1; possible D gene TRBD1, 6 bases. Deletions cut 5 bases from V and 5 bases from J, with 12 bases between. CDR1 is SGHTA and CDR2 is FQGNSA in the germline V gene. This CDR3 region has 13 residues. Written as DNA, the CDR3 is TGTGCCAGCAGCGAACTTCAGGGGACTGAAGCTTTCTTT. Its protein is CASSELQGTEAFF.

This rearrangement joins TRBV19 to TRBJ2-5; tentative D call: TRBD1 (6 bases). V shed 4 bases and J shed 1 base, with 13 bases lying between them. Germline V gene data show CDR1 as LNHDA and CDR2 as SQIVND (reference sequence). CDR3 length equals 15 residues. CDR3 sequence (DNA): TGTGCCAGTAGTAGGACAGTTGCCCCCCAAGAGACCCAGTACTTC. This encodes CASSRTVAPQETQYF.

The CDR3 bases are TGTGCCAGCAGTTCACAGGCCTCAATGAACACTGAAGCTTTCTTT. The encoded protein is CASSSQASMNTEAFF. This chain joins TRBV6-6 and TRBJ1-1, with a possible D match to TRBD1 (5 bases). Trimming removed 4 bases at V and 0 bases at J, with 12 bases between. CDR1 and CDR2 from the germline V gene are MNHNY and SVGAGI (reference sequence). CDR3 size: 15 residues.

This clonotype was counted between two and nine times. The chain joins TRBV5-1 to TRBJ2-5; D uncertain. The V end lost 2 bases, the J end lost 0 bases, and 11 bases lay between the germline ends. CDR3 length equals 15 residues. CDR1 is SGHRS and CDR2 is YFSETQ in the germline V gene. CDR3 bases: TGCGCCAGCAGCTTTTTCAGCTCGTACCAAGAGACCCAGTACTTC. As protein: CASSFFSSYQETQYF. Using reference TRBV5-1 and TRBJ2-5 for the parts outside the CDR3, the full variable domain is KAGVTQTPRYLIKTRGQQVTLSCSPISGHRSVSWYQQTPGQGLQFLFEYFSETQRNKGNFPGRFSGRQFSNSRSEMNVSTLELGDSALYLCASSFFSSYQETQYFGPGTRLLVL.